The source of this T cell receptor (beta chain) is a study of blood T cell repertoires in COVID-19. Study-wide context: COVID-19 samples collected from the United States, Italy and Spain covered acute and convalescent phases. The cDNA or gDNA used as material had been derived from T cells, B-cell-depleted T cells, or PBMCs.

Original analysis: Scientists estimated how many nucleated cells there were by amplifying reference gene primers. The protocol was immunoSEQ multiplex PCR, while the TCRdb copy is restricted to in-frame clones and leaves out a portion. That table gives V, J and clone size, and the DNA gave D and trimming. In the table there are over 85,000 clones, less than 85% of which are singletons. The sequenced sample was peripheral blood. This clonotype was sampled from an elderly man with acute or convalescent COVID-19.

The CDR3 bases are TGTGCCAGTAGTACCTACTTTGAGGTGGACTATGGCTACACCTTC. The encoded protein is CASSTYFEVDYGYTF. V and J are TRBV19 and TRBJ1-2; D gene uncertain. The germline V gene has CDR1 LNHDA and CDR2 SQIVND (reference sequence). There are 15 residues in the CDR3. V dropped 4 bases and J dropped 3 bases, with 15 bases sitting between them.